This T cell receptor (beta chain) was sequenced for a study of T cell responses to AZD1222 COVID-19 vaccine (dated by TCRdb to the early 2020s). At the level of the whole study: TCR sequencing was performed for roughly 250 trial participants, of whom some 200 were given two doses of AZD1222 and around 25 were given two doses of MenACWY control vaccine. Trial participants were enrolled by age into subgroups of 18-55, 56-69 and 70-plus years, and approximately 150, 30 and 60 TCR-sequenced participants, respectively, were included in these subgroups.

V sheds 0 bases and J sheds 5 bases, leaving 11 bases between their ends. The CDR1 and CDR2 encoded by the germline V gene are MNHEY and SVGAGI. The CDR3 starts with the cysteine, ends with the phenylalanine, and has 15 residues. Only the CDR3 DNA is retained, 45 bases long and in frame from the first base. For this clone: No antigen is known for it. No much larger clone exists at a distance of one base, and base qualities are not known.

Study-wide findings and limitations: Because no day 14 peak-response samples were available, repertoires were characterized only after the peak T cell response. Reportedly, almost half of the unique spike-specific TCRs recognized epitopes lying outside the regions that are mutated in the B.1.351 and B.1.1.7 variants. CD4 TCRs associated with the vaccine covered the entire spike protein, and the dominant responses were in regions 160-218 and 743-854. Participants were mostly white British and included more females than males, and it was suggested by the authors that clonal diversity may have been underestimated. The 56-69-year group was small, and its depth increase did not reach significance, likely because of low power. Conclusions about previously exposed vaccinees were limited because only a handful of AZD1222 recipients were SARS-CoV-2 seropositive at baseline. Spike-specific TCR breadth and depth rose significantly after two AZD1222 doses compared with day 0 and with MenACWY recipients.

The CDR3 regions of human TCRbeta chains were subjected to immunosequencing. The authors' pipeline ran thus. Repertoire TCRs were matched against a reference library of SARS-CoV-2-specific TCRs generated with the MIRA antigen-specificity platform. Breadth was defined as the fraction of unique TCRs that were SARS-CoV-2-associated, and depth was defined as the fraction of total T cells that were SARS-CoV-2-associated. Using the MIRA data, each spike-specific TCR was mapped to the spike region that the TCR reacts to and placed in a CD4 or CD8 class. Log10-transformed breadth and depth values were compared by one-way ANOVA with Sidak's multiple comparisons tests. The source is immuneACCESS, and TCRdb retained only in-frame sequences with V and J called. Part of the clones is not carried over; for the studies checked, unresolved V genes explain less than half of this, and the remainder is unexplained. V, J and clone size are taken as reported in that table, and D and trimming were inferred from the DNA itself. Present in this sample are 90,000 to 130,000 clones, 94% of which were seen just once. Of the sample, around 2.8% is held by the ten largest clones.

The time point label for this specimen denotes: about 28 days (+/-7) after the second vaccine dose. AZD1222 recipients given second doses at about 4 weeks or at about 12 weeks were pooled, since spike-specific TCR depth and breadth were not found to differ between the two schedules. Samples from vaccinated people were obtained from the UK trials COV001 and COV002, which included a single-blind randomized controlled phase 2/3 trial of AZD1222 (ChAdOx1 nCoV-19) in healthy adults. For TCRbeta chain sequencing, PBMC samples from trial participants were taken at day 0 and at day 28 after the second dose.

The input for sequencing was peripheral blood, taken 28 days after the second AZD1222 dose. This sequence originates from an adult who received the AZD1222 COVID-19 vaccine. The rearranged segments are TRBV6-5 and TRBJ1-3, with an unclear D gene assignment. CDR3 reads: CASSYSQPERNTIYF. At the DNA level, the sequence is TGTGCCAGCAGTTACTCGCAACCCGAACGAAACACCATATATTTT.